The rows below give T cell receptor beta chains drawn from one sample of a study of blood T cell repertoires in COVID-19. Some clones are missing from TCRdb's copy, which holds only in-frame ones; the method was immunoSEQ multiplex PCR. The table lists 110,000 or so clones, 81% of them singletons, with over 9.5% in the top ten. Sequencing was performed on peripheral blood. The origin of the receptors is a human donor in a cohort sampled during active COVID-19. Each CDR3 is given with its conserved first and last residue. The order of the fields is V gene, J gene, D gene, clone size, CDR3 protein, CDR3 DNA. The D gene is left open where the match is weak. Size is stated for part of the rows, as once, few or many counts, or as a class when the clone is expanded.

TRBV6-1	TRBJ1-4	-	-	CASSAPSRPSNEKLFF	TGTGCCAGCAGTGCCCCTTCGAGGCCCTCTAATGAAAAACTGTTTTTT
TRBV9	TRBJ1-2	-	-	CASSLEGGGFGYTF	TGTGCCAGCAGCCTCGAAGGGGGGGGTTTTGGCTACACCTTC
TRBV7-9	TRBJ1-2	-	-	CASSVQQGESGYTF	TGTGCCAGCAGCGTACAACAGGGAGAGTCGGGCTACACCTTC
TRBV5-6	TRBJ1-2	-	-	CASSLGQACTF	TGTGCCAGCAGCTTGGGACAGGCTTGCACCTTC
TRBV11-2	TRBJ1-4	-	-	CASSLWQGNEKLFF	TGTGCCAGCAGCTTGTGGCAGGGGAATGAAAAACTGTTTTTT
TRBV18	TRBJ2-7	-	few	CASSPGTLYEQYF	TGTGCCAGCTCACCCGGGACACTGTACGAGCAGTACTTC
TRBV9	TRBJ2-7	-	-	CASSGGHRYEQYF	TGTGCCAGCAGCGGAGGACACCGCTACGAGCAGTACTTC
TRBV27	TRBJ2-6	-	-	CASKPGAKSGANVLTF	TGTGCCAGCAAACCAGGGGCGAAATCTGGGGCCAACGTCCTGACTTTC
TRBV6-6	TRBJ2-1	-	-	CASSSGSPDWINEQFF	TGTGCCAGCAGTTCCGGGTCTCCGGACTGGATCAATGAGCAGTTCTTC
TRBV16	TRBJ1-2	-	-	CASSQSNTNYGYTF	TGTGCCAGCAGCCAATCAAACACTAACTATGGCTACACCTTC
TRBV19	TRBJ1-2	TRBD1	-	CASSTSTGASNYGYTF	TGTGCCAGTAGTACTTCTACAGGGGCCAGTAACTATGGCTACACCTTC
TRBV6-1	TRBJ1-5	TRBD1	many	CASSEARKTGSQPQHF	TGTGCCAGCAGTGAAGCTCGTAAGACAGGGAGTCAGCCCCAGCATTTT
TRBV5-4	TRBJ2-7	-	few	CASSPGGTSRSYEQYF	TGTGCCAGCAGCCCCGGGGGAACCAGCCGTTCCTACGAGCAGTACTTC
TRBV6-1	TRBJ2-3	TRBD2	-	CASSEAVTSTSSTDTQYF	TGTGCCAGCAGTGAAGCAGTGACTAGCACCTCTAGCACAGATACGCAGTATTTT
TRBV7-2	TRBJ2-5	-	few	CASSPQPGHRETQYF	TGTGCCAGCAGCCCCCAGCCGGGACACAGAGAGACCCAGTACTTC
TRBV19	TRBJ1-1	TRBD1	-	CASTRGYMNTEAFF	TGTGCCAGTACCAGGGGGTACATGAACACTGAAGCTTTCTTT
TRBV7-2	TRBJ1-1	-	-	CASSLAAGSTEAFF	TGTGCCAGCAGCTTAGCGGCGGGGAGCACTGAAGCTTTCTTT
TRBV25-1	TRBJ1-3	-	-	CASSHTGSGNTIYF	TGTGCCAGCAGTCACACAGGGTCAGGAAACACCATATATTTT
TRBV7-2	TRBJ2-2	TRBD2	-	CASSLARTSSTGELFF	TGTGCCAGCAGCTTAGCTAGGACTAGTTCCACCGGGGAGCTGTTTTTT
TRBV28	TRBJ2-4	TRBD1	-	CASSLRDSQNIQYF	TGTGCCAGCAGTTTAAGGGACAGCCAAAACATTCAGTACTTC
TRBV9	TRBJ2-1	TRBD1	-	CASSVSGTGGNEQFF	TGTGCCAGCAGCGTCTCCGGGACAGGGGGTAATGAGCAGTTCTTC
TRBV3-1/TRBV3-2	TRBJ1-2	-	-	CASSPTGDYGYTF	TGTGCCAGCAGCCCGACAGGAGACTATGGCTACACCTTC
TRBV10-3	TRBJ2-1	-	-	CAISESMAGRFNEQFF	TGTGCCATCAGTGAGTCAATGGCGGGCCGTTTCAATGAGCAGTTCTTC
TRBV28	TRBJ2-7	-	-	CASGLGWEQYF	TGTGCCAGCGGCCTAGGCTGGGAGCAGTACTTC
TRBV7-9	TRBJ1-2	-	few	CASSLAADNYGYTF	TGTGCCAGCAGCTTAGCGGCAGATAACTATGGCTACACCTTC
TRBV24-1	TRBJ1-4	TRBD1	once	CATSDSSGTGPEKLFF	TGTGCCACCAGTGATTCATCCGGGACAGGGCCCGAAAAACTGTTTTTT
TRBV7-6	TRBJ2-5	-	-	CASSPRKRVSVLQETQYF	TGTGCCAGCAGCCCACGCAAGAGGGTGTCAGTCCTCCAGGAGACCCAGTACTTC
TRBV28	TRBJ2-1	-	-	CASRPQTGEQFF	TGTGCCAGCAGACCGCAAACCGGGGAGCAGTTCTTC
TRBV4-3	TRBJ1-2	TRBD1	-	CASSGNLGTDYGYTF	TGCGCCAGCAGCGGGAATCTCGGGACAGATTATGGCTACACCTTC